Sequencing of this T cell receptor (beta chain) was carried out in a study of blood T cell repertoires in COVID-19. Each participant's cohort was designated according to participant-reported clinical history. The CDR3 loop spans 13 amino acids. V shed 6 bases and J 1 base; nucleotides not matched to a gene: 2. Per the study methods: The assay estimated nucleated cells by amplifying reference gene primers. Here immunoSEQ multiplex PCR was the method, and the copy in TCRdb shows in-frame clones only, minus some. V and J calls and clone size come straight from that table; D and trimming were deduced from the DNA. Of hundreds of thousands of clones listed, roughly 85% are singletons.

The rearrangement links TRBV12-3 or TRBV12-4 to TRBJ2-7, with TRBD1 identical over 8 bases. The receptor's source is a middle-aged man who had been exposed to COVID-19. The specimen was PBMCs or T cells enriched from blood (not recorded which). The CDR3 DNA reads as TGTGCCAGCAGCCAGGGGGCATCCTACGAGCAGTACTTC. It specifies CASSQGASYEQYF.